Listed below are T cell receptor beta chains from one sample, sequenced in a study of shared clonotypes between healthy human individuals. The assay was immunoSEQ multiplex PCR, and TCRdb's table has in-frame clones only and misses some. The sample includes over 1.5 million clones, approximately 98% of them seen just once. The sequenced material came from naive CD4+ T cells sorted from blood. Source of these receptors: a man younger than 45 in good health. CDR3s include the opening cysteine and the closing phenylalanine or tryptophan.

j_call v_call cdr3_aa
TRBJ2-5 TRBV29-1 CSVEGSLRTETQYF
TRBJ2-4 TRBV30 CAWSLQNGDIQYF
TRBJ1-4 TRBV6-5 CASRMSWGAGEKLFF
TRBJ2-1 TRBV29-1 CSVVPGLAAREQFF
TRBJ2-7 TRBV2 CASSGPGEGEQYF
TRBJ2-5 TRBV6-1 CASSARLLGAHMAQYF
TRBJ1-2 TRBV6-1 CASSEAPRSYGYTF
TRBJ1-2 TRBV30 CAWNRDLNYGYTF
TRBJ1-1 TRBV10-3 CAISESTGLNAEAFF
TRBJ2-7 TRBV30 CAWTDSYEQYF